The rows below give T cell receptor beta chains drawn from one sample of a study of blood T cell repertoires in COVID-19. The repertoire was sequenced with immunoSEQ multiplex PCR; TCRdb's copy has only in-frame clones and lacks some. Counted here are tens of thousands of clones, approximately 90% occurring once; the ten biggest clones make up more than 8%. Sequenced: peripheral blood. The receptors shown here come from a human donor with active COVID-19. The donor label of this sample is uncertain. The CDR3 runs from the conserved cysteine through the conserved F or W. The D gene is left open where the match is weak. Clone size is not always given. Where it is, it says once, few, many or a class for expanded clones.

v_gene: TRBV5-1
d_gene: TRBD1
abundance: .
j_gene: TRBJ2-7
CDR3aa: CASSSWTGQRPYEQYF
CDR3nt: TGCGCCAGCAGCTCCTGGACAGGGCAGAGACCCTACGAGCAGTACTTC

v_gene: TRBV7-9
d_gene: .
abundance: once
j_gene: TRBJ2-5
CDR3aa: CASGTGLKETQYF
CDR3nt: TGTGCCAGCGGAACAGGCCTGAAAGAGACCCAGTACTTC

v_gene: TRBV11-3
d_gene: TRBD1
abundance: .
j_gene: TRBJ1-1
CDR3aa: CASGWTGMMNTEAFF
CDR3nt: TGTGCCAGCGGATGGACAGGGATGATGAACACTGAAGCTTTCTTT

v_gene: TRBV5-1
d_gene: TRBD1
abundance: .
j_gene: TRBJ1-1
CDR3aa: CASSLQGQGLITEAFF
CDR3nt: TGCGCCAGCAGCTTGCAAGGACAGGGATTGATTACTGAAGCTTTCTTT

v_gene: TRBV11-3
d_gene: .
abundance: .
j_gene: TRBJ2-2
CDR3aa: CASSQDTGTQNTGELFF
CDR3nt: TGTGCCAGCAGCCAAGACACCGGGACTCAGAACACCGGGGAGCTGTTTTTT

v_gene: TRBV7-2
d_gene: .
abundance: .
j_gene: TRBJ1-2
CDR3aa: CASSLAFGQTSNYGYTF
CDR3nt: TGTGCCAGCAGCTTAGCCTTTGGACAGACTTCTAACTATGGCTACACCTTC

v_gene: TRBV5-5
d_gene: TRBD2
abundance: .
j_gene: TRBJ2-3
CDR3aa: CASSPGGARATDTQYF
CDR3nt: TGTGCCAGCAGCCCCGGGGGGGCCCGAGCCACAGATACGCAGTATTTT

v_gene: TRBV30
d_gene: .
abundance: .
j_gene: TRBJ1-2
CDR3aa: CAWINGGSGYTF
CDR3nt: TGTGCCTGGATCAATGGGGGGTCTGGCTACACCTTC

v_gene: TRBV7-9
d_gene: TRBD1
abundance: few
j_gene: TRBJ2-7
CDR3aa: CASSPSDRGGYEQYF
CDR3nt: TGTGCCAGCAGCCCTTCGGACAGGGGGGGATACGAGCAGTACTTC

v_gene: TRBV7-2
d_gene: .
abundance: .
j_gene: TRBJ2-1
CDR3aa: CASSSKVDRRKFF
CDR3nt: TGTGCCAGCAGCTCGAAAGTAGACAGGAGGAAGTTCTTC

v_gene: TRBV7-6
d_gene: TRBD2
abundance: .
j_gene: TRBJ2-3
CDR3aa: CASSLAAGGLNTQYF
CDR3nt: TGTGCCAGCAGCTTAGCCGCGGGAGGGTTAAATACGCAGTATTTT

v_gene: TRBV3-1/TRBV3-2
d_gene: .
abundance: .
j_gene: TRBJ1-1
CDR3aa: CASGGGAQMNTEAFF
CDR3nt: TGTGCCAGCGGGGGGGGAGCTCAGATGAACACTGAAGCTTTCTTT

v_gene: TRBV5-6
d_gene: TRBD1
abundance: once
j_gene: TRBJ2-1
CDR3aa: CASSNGQGYNEQFF
CDR3nt: TGTGCCAGCAGCAATGGACAGGGCTACAATGAGCAGTTCTTC

v_gene: TRBV15
d_gene: TRBD2
abundance: .
j_gene: TRBJ2-5
CDR3aa: CATSGLRGGKETQYF
CDR3nt: TGTGCCACCAGCGGACTGCGGGGGGGGAAAGAGACCCAGTACTTC

v_gene: TRBV4-3
d_gene: TRBD1
abundance: .
j_gene: TRBJ2-5
CDR3aa: CASSRTGDKTQYF
CDR3nt: TGCGCCAGCAGCCGCACAGGGGACAAGACCCAGTACTTC

v_gene: TRBV12-3/TRBV12-4
d_gene: .
abundance: .
j_gene: TRBJ2-3
CDR3aa: CASREGTDTQYF
CDR3nt: TGTGCCAGCAGGGAGGGTACAGATACGCAGTATTTT

v_gene: TRBV28
d_gene: TRBD2
abundance: .
j_gene: TRBJ2-1
CDR3aa: CASSSSGTSNEQFF
CDR3nt: TGTGCCAGCAGTTCCTCCGGGACTAGCAATGAGCAGTTCTTC

v_gene: TRBV19
d_gene: .
abundance: .
j_gene: TRBJ2-2
CDR3aa: CASSGSPNTGELFF
CDR3nt: TGTGCCAGCTCGGGGTCCCCGAACACCGGGGAGCTGTTTTTT

v_gene: TRBV29-1
d_gene: TRBD2
abundance: .
j_gene: TRBJ2-7
CDR3aa: CSARSGRFGDEQYF
CDR3nt: TGCAGCGCCCGTAGCGGGAGATTTGGGGACGAGCAGTACTTC

v_gene: TRBV28
d_gene: .
abundance: .
j_gene: TRBJ1-2
CDR3aa: CASSLWEEAGTHGYTF
CDR3nt: TGTGCCAGCAGTTTATGGGAGGAGGCAGGCACTCACGGCTACACCTTC